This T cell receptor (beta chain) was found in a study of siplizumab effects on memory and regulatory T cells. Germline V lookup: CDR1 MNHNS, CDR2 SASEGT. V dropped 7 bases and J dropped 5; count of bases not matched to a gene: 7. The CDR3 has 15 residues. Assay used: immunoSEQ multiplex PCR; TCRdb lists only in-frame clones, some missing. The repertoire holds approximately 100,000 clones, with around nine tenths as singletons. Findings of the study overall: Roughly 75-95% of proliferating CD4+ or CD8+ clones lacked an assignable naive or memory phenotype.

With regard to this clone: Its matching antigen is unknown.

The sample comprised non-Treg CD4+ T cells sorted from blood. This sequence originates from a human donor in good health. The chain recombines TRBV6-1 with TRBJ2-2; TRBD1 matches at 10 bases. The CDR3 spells CASKGTGVRTGELFF. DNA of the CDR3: TGTGCCAGCAAGGGGACAGGGGTGCGTACCGGGGAGCTGTTTTTT.